This TCR beta chain was sequenced during a study of OX40 agonist ivuxolimab in advanced cancers. Whole-study context: Patients were given ivuxolimab, an antibody that agonizes OX40 (CD134). Patients treated during dose escalation were battling hepatocellular carcinoma, melanoma, renal cell or head and neck cancer. Overall study results and limits: Doses of 0.1 to 3.0 mg/kg were accompanied by clonal expansion of CD4+ and CD8+ blood T cells by week 6.

V lost 2 bases and J 7 bases, leaving 17 bases between the germline ends. This CDR3 is built from 16 residues. Germline V lookup: CDR1 KGHSH, CDR2 LQKENI. Assay: immunoSEQ multiplex PCR; the TCRdb copy retains only in-frame clones and omits some. The sample yields some 140,000 clones, about nine tenths seen once. Notes on this clone: Its antigen is undetermined.

This clonotype originated in an adult with an advanced solid tumor such as melanoma, head and neck, liver or kidney cancer. Sequencing was performed on CD4+ or CD8+ T cells sorted from blood, taken in a trial of the OX40 agonist ivuxolimab. This chain connects TRBV18 to TRBJ1-4; D is perhaps TRBD1 (5 bases). The CDR3 nucleotides read TGTGCCAGCTCACCAGTGACCGGGACCGAGCCTGAAAAACTGTTTTTT. It codes for CASSPVTGTEPEKLFF.